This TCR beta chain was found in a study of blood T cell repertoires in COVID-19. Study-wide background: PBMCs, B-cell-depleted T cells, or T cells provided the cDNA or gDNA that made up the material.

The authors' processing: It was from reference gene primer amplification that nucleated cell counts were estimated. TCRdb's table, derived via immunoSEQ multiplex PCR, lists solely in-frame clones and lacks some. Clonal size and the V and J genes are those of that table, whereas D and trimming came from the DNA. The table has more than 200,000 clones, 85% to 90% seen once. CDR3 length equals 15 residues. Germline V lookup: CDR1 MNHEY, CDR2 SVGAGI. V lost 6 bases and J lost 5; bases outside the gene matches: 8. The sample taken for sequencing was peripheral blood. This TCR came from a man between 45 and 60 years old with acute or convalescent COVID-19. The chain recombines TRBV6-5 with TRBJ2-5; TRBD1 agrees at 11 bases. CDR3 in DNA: TGTGCCAGCAGAGACGGACAGGGGGCAACGGAGACCCAGTACTTC. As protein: CASRDGQGATETQYF.